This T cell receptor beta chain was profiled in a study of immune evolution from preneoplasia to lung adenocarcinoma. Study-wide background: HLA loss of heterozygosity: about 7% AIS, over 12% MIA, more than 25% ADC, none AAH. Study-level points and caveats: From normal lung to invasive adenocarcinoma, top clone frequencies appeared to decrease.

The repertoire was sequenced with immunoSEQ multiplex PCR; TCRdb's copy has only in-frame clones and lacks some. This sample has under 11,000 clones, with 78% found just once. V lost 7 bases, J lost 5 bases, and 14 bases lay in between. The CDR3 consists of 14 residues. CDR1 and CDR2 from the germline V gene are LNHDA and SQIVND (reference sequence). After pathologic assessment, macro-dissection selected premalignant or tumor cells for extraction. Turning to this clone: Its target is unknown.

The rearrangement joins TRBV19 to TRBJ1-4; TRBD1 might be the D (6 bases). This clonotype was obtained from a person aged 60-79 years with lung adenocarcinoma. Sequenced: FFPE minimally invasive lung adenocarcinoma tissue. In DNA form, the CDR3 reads TGTGCCAGTACGGAACAGGGTGGGAATGAAAAACTGTTTTTT. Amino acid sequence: CASTEQGGNEKLFF.